Listed below are T cell receptor beta chains from one sample, sequenced in a study of T cells after yellow fever vaccination. TCRdb called the 5' RACE reads again in MiXCR, with one record for every CDR3 protein. This table has approximately 180,000 distinct CDR3 sequences, approximately 6.2% appearing once. Material: CD4+ T cells sorted from PBMCs, obtained on the day of the first yellow fever vaccination. These receptors all come from a man aged 18 to 30 who received the YFV17D yellow fever vaccine. Each CDR3 is given with its conserved first and last residue.

v_call,cdr3_aa
TRBV6-1,CASSSTPDNQPQHF
TRBV11-3,CASSLGRAHEQYF
TRBV5-6,CASSKLPSPGTGAGELFF
TRBV15,CATSRGTATKEKLFF
TRBV20-1,CSANPGQGGTNEKLFF
TRBV20-1,CSASRGAAETQYF
TRBV12-3/TRBV12-4,CASSFMIRNTEAFF
TRBV4-3,CASSQELAGTQYF
TRBV5-1,CASSLDSDSYEQYF
TRBV20-1,CSAGGNTDTQYF
TRBV28,CASSLPGGTGYTF
TRBV4-1,CASSQVGRTRTNEQFF
TRBV9,CASSDSPTGGTQYF
TRBV4-1,CASSQDLRASMNTEAFF
TRBV6-2/TRBV6-3,CASSDPDKEEAFF
TRBV10-3,CAISELGPNEKLFF
TRBV12-3/TRBV12-4,CASRPRRAGTGELFF
TRBV20-1,CSAPSLGSYEQYF
TRBV5-1,CASSLASGLAYEQYF
TRBV4-3,CASSPSGQGPYNEQFF